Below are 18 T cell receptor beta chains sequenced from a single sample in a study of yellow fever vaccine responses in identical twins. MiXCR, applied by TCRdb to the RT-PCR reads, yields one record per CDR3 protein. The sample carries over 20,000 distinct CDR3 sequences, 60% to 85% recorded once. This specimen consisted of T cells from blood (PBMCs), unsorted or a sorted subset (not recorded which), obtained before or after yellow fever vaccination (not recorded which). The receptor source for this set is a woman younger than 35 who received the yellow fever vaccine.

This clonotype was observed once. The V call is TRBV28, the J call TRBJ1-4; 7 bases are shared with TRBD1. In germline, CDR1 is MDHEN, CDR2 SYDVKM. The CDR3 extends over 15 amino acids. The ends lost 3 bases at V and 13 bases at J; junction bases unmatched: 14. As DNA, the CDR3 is TGTGCCAGCAGTTTGGGACGACAGGGCATCGAAGGACTGTTTTTT. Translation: CASSLGRQGIEGLFF.

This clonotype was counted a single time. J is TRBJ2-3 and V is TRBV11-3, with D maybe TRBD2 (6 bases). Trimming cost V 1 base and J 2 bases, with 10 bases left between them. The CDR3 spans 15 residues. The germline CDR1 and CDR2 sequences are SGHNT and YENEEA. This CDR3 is CASSLGDWYTDTQYF. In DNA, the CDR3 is TGTGCCAGCAGCTTAGGGGACTGGTACACAGATACGCAGTATTTT.

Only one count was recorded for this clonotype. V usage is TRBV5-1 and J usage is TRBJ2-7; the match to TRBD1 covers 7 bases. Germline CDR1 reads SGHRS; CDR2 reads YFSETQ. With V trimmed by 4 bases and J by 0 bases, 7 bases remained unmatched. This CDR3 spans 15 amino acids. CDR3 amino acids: CASSPGDRPSYEQYV. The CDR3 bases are TGCGCCAGCAGCCCCGGGGACAGACCCTCCTACGAGCAGTACGTC.

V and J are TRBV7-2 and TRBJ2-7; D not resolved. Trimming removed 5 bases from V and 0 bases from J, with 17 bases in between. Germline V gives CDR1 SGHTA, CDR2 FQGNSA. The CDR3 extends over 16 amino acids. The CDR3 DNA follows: TGTGCCAGCAGCCCGGCAACTAATAAATACTCCTACGAGCAGTACGTC. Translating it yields CASSPATNKYSYEQYV.

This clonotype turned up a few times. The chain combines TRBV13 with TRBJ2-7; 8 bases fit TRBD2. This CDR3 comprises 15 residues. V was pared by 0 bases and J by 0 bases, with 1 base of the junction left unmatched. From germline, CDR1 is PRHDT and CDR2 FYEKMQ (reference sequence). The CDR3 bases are TGTGCCAGCAGCTTAGGGCTAGCGGGCTCCTACGAGCAGTACTTC. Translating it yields CASSLGLAGSYEQYF.

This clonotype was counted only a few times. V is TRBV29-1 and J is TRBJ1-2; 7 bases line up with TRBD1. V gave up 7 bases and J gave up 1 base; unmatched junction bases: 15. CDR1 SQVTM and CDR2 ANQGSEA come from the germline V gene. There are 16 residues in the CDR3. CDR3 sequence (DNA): TGCAGCGCCTACGGAACCCGGGACAGCCATAACTATGGCTACACCTTC. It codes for CSAYGTRDSHNYGYTF.

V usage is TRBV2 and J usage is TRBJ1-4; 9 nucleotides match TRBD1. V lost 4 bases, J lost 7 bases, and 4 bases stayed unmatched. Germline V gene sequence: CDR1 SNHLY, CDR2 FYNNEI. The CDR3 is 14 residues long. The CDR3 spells CASSAGTGIEKLFF. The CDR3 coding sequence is TGTGCCAGCAGTGCGGGGACAGGGATTGAAAAACTGTTTTTT. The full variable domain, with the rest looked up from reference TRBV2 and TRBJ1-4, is EPEVTQTPSHQVTQMGQEVILRCVPISNHLYFYWYRQILGQKVEFLVSFYNNEISEKSEIFDDQFSVERPDGSNFTLKIRSTKLEDSAMYFCASSAGTGIEKLFFGSGTQLSVL.

The CDR3 loop reads CASSLPLRGRRAKNIQYF. The CDR3 DNA follows: TGTGCCAGCAGCTTACCCCTCCGGGGGAGGAGGGCCAAAAACATTCAGTACTTC. The genes are TRBV11-3 and TRBJ2-4; D may be TRBD2 (6 bases). Per germline, CDR1 SGHNT and CDR2 YENEEA. V lost 2 bases and J lost 1, with 18 bases in between. The length of the CDR3 is 18 residues.

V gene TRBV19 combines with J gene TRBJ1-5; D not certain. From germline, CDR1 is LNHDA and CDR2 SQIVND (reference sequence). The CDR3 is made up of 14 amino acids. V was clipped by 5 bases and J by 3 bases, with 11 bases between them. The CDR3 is CASSEGLPNQPQHF. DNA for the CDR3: TGTGCCAGTAGTGAGGGTCTGCCCAATCAGCCCCAGCATTTT.

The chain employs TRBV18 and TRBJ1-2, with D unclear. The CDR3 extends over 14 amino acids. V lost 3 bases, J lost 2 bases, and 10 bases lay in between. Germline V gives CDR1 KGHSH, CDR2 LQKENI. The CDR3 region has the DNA TGTGCCAGCTCACCGGGCCCCTTCAACTATGGCTACACCTTC. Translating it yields CASSPGPFNYGYTF.

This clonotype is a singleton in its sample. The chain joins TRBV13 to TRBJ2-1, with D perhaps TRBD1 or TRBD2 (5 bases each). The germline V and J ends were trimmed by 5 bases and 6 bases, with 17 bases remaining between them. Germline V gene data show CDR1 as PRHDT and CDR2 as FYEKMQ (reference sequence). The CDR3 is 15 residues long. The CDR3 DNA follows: TGTGCCAGCAGCGGGGACGTATCGCGCGGCAATGAGCAGTTCTTC. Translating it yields CASSGDVSRGNEQFF.

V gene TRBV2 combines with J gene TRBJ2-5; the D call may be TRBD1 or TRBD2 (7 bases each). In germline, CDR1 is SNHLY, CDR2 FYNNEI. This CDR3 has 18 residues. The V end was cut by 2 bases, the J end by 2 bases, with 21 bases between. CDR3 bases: TGTGCCAGCAGTGAATCGGTTGTGGCAGGGGGGGAACAAGAGACCCAGTACTTC. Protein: CASSESVVAGGEQETQYF.

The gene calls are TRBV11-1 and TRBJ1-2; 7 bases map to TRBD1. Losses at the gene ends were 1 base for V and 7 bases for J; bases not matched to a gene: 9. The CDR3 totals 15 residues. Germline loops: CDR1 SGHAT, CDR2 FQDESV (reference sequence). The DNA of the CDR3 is TGTGCCAGCAGCTTAGGAGGACAGGTTGGCTCTGGCTACACCTTC. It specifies CASSLGGQVGSGYTF.

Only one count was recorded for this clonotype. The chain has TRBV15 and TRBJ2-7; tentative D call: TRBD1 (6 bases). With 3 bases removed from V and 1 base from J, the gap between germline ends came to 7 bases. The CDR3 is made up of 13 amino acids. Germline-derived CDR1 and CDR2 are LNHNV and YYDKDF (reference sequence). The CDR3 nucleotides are TGTGCCACCAGCAGCGACAGGTCCTACGAGCAGTACTTC. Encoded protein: CATSSDRSYEQYF.

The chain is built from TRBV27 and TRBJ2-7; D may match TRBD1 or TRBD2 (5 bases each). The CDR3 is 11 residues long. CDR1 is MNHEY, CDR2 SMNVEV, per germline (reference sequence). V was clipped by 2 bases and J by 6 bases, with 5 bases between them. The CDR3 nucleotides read TGTGCCAGCAGTTTAGGGGGCGAGCAGTACTTC. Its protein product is CASSLGGEQYF.

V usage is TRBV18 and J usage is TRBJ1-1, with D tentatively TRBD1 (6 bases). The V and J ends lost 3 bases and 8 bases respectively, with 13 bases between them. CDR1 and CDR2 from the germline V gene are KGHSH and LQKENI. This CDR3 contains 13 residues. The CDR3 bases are TGTGCCAGCTCACCCGTGGTGGGGGGCGAAGCTTTCTTT. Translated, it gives CASSPVVGGEAFF.

CDR3 region: CASSGGTSVIPGELFF. As DNA, the CDR3 is TGCGCCAGCAGTGGTGGGACTAGCGTAATCCCCGGGGAGCTGTTTTTT. The V gene is TRBV10-1, the J gene TRBJ2-2, with 10 bases that match TRBD2. This CDR3 has 16 residues. CDR1 and CDR2 (germline): WNHNN, SYGVQD (reference sequence). Trimming cost V 4 bases and J 6 bases; bases outside gene matches: 8.

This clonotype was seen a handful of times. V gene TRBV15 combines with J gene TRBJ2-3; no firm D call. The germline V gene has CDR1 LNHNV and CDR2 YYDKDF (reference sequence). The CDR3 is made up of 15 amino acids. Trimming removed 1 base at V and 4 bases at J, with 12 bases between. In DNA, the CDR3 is TGTGCCACCAGCAGAGCCTCTAGTGGTCCAGATACGCAGTATTTT. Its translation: CATSRASSGPDTQYF.